This T cell receptor beta chain was identified in a study of blood T cell repertoires in COVID-19. Study information: Sites in the United States, Italy and Spain provided acute and convalescent COVID-19 samples. Sample material is recorded as cDNA or gDNA derived from T cells, B-cell-depleted T cells, or PBMCs.

Original data processing: Nucleated cell number was recorded as an estimate derived from reference gene primer amplification. Clones were sequenced by immunoSEQ multiplex PCR, and TCRdb holds only the in-frame ones, with some missing. The V and J calls and clone size were taken over from that table, and D and trimming were inferred from the DNA. The table includes roughly 330,000 clones, 80% to 90% detected once. Germline assignment: CDR1 SGHRS and CDR2 YFSETQ. J gave up 5 bases and V 6 bases, and 5 bases lay outside the gene matches. The CDR3 sequence is 13 residues long. The receptor comes from a woman aged 45-59 years with acute or convalescent COVID-19. Sequenced input: peripheral blood. The chain couples TRBV5-1 to TRBJ2-3, with TRBD2 matching over 8 bases. This chain's CDR3 is CASNPAGGDTQYF. CDR3 coding DNA: TGCGCCAGCAATCCGGCGGGAGGAGATACGCAGTATTTT.